A selection of T cell receptor beta chains follows, all from one sample in a study of beta chain features in type 1 diabetes. Generated by immunoSEQ multiplex PCR, the TCRdb table keeps only in-frame clones and is missing some. The sample holds about 40,000 clones; about 52% are singletons and the top ten take 0.6% to 0.85%. The sample was central memory CD4+ T cells from blood. These receptors came from a woman younger than 35 in good health. The CDR3 runs from the conserved cysteine through the conserved F or W. The D gene is left open where the match is weak. A row's size may be missing; if present it is once, few, many or a size class.

abundance,d_gene,v_gene,j_gene,CDR3aa,CDR3nt
few,-,TRBV27,TRBJ2-3,CASGRGSTDTQYF,TGTGCCAGCGGCCGCGGGTCTACAGATACGCAGTATTTT
-,-,TRBV11-2,TRBJ1-2,CASSPEQTHYGYTF,TGTGCCAGCAGCCCGGAACAGACCCACTATGGCTACACCTTC
-,TRBD2,TRBV5-1,TRBJ2-1,CASSPGVSGRTVYNEQFF,TGCGCCAGCAGCCCCGGTGTGAGCGGGAGGACCGTCTACAATGAGCAGTTCTTC
few,TRBD2,TRBV4-1,TRBJ2-1,CASRPLAGASNEQFF,TGCGCCAGCAGACCTCTAGCGGGAGCGAGCAATGAGCAGTTCTTC
-,TRBD1,TRBV27,TRBJ2-7,CANSPIARQGRGYEQYF,TGTGCCAACAGTCCTATTGCCCGACAGGGAAGGGGGTACGAGCAGTACTTC
-,TRBD1,TRBV7-7,TRBJ1-2,CASSFGRGELNYGYTF,TGTGCTAGCAGCTTCGGCAGGGGGGAACTTAACTATGGCTACACCTTC
few,TRBD1,TRBV30,TRBJ1-2,CAWSPGQMSVLANYGYTF,TGTGCCTGGAGTCCGGGACAGATGAGCGTTTTAGCTAACTATGGCTACACCTTC
-,-,TRBV7-9,TRBJ2-7,CASSPLGGENEQYF,TGTGCCAGCAGCCCCCTAGGGGGGGAGAACGAGCAGTACTTC
-,TRBD2,TRBV7-8,TRBJ2-1,CASSPPGLAGGPGNEQFF,TGTGCCAGCAGCCCCCCGGGACTAGCGGGGGGGCCTGGCAATGAGCAGTTCTTC
-,-,TRBV15,TRBJ2-7,CATSRDTRRGSYEQYF,TGTGCCACCAGCAGAGATACGAGGAGGGGCTCCTACGAGCAGTACTTC
-,-,TRBV7-9,TRBJ1-1,CASSLMTGYTEAFF,TGTGCCAGCAGCTTAATGACGGGGTACACTGAAGCTTTCTTT
-,-,TRBV5-6,TRBJ2-3,CASSLGAGSTDTQYF,TGTGCCAGCAGCTTGGGGGCGGGTAGCACAGATACGCAGTATTTT
once,-,TRBV30,TRBJ1-1,CAWIGAGAANTEAFF,TGTGCCTGGATAGGAGCTGGGGCAGCTAACACTGAAGCTTTCTTT
few,TRBD1,TRBV9,TRBJ2-1,CASGISPGGIQFF,TGTGCCAGCGGCATCTCCCCAGGGGGCATTCAGTTCTTC
few,TRBD1,TRBV2,TRBJ1-5,CASWAGGWRSNQPQHF,TGTGCCAGCTGGGCAGGGGGATGGCGTAGCAATCAGCCCCAGCATTTT
-,TRBD2,TRBV29-1,TRBJ2-4,CSVGLPGLANIQYF,TGCAGCGTTGGGCTACCGGGACTAGCGAACATTCAGTACTTC
-,TRBD2,TRBV6-6,TRBJ2-7,CASSPGRDYEQCF,TGTGCCAGCAGCCCGGGACGGGACTACGAGCAGTGCTTC
-,-,TRBV14,TRBJ1-3,CASSHRGSSGNTIYF,TGTGCCAGCAGCCACAGAGGGTCCTCTGGAAACACCATATATTTT
-,-,TRBV7-3,TRBJ1-1,CASRQGRKDTEAFF,TGTGCCAGTCGTCAGGGAAGAAAGGACACTGAAGCTTTCTTT
few,TRBD1,TRBV7-9,TRBJ1-2,CASSLTGVNYGYTF,TGTGCCAGCAGCCTAACAGGGGTCAACTATGGCTACACCTTC
-,-,TRBV21-1,TRBJ2-7,CASSKVQDSYEQYF,TGTGCCAGCAGCAAAGTCCAGGACTCCTACGAGCAGTACTTC
few,-,TRBV6-5,TRBJ2-5,CASSYGRQETQYF,TGTGCCAGCAGTTACGGTAGACAAGAGACCCAGTACTTC
few,-,TRBV10-3,TRBJ1-5,CAISDRGSNQPQHF,TGTGCCATCAGTGACAGGGGTAGCAATCAGCCCCAGCATTTT
-,-,TRBV30,TRBJ2-5,CACDRWETQYF,TGTGCCTGCGACAGGTGGGAGACCCAGTACTTC
-,-,TRBV19,TRBJ2-1,CASRHWGGTGNEQFF,TGTGCCAGTAGGCACTGGGGAGGAACTGGCAATGAGCAGTTCTTC
-,-,TRBV27,TRBJ1-1,CASSFLEGEAFF,TGTGCCAGCAGTTTTTTGGAGGGAGAAGCTTTCTTT
-,TRBD2,TRBV6-6,TRBJ2-1,CASCQSGIYNEQFF,TGTGCCAGCTGCCAAAGCGGGATCTACAATGAGCAGTTCTTC
-,TRBD2,TRBV2,TRBJ2-7,CASSSGTSGFSYEQYF,TGTGCCAGCAGTTCTGGGACTAGCGGGTTCTCCTACGAGCAGTACTTC
-,-,TRBV7-2,TRBJ1-1,CASSFGRSTEAFF,TGTGCCAGCAGCTTTGGTAGAAGCACTGAAGCTTTCTTT
-,-,TRBV21-1,TRBJ2-5,CASSNDRGLRETQYF,TGTGCCAGCAGCAACGACAGGGGGCTGAGAGAGACCCAGTACTTC
-,TRBD1,TRBV11-3,TRBJ2-2,CASSLGQRSRDTGELFF,TGTGCCAGCAGCTTGGGACAGCGATCCCGAGACACCGGGGAGCTGTTTTTT
-,-,TRBV7-2,TRBJ1-1,CASSRSGGLVTEAFF,TGTGCCAGCTCCCGATCGGGGGGACTGGTCACTGAAGCTTTCTTT
-,-,TRBV15,TRBJ2-5,CATSIGSQETQYF,TGTGCCACCAGCATCGGGTCTCAAGAGACCCAGTACTTC
-,-,TRBV7-9,TRBJ1-2,CASSLGLNAGTIYGYTF,TGTGCCAGCAGCTTAGGCTTGAACGCTGGGACAATCTATGGCTACACCTTC
once,TRBD1,TRBV29-1,TRBJ1-2,CSVWDRASYGYTF,TGCAGCGTATGGGACAGGGCTTCCTATGGCTACACCTTC
-,TRBD1,TRBV14,TRBJ1-1,CASSLIKQGGTEAFF,TGTGCCAGCAGCTTAATTAAGCAGGGGGGCACTGAAGCTTTCTTT
-,-,TRBV30,TRBJ1-2,CAWIWAFNYGYTF,TGTGCCTGGATATGGGCATTTAACTATGGCTACACCTTC
-,TRBD1,TRBV5-4,TRBJ1-5,CASSQDGDRVGQPQHF,TGTGCCAGCAGCCAAGACGGAGACAGGGTAGGGCAGCCCCAGCATTTT
-,TRBD2,TRBV4-1,TRBJ2-3,CASSHGLAGSASTDTQYF,TGCGCCAGCAGCCACGGACTAGCGGGTAGCGCTAGCACAGATACGCAGTATTTT
few,-,TRBV30,TRBJ2-1,CAWSTGAYNEQFF,TGTGCCTGGAGCACTGGAGCCTACAATGAGCAGTTCTTC
-,TRBD1,TRBV9,TRBJ2-2,CASSVTSTGPGELFF,TGTGCCAGCAGCGTGACCTCGACAGGGCCCGGGGAGCTGTTTTTT
-,-,TRBV6-1,TRBJ2-2,CASSWQGHTGELFF,TGTGCCAGCAGCTGGCAGGGGCACACCGGGGAGCTGTTTTTT
-,TRBD1,TRBV4-1,TRBJ1-5,CASSQVGDRGLHQPQHF,TGCGCCAGCAGCCAAGTGGGTGACAGGGGGTTACATCAGCCCCAGCATTTT
-,-,TRBV9,TRBJ2-1,CASSVDLAWYNEQFF,TGTGCCAGCAGCGTAGACCTGGCTTGGTACAATGAGCAGTTCTTC
-,-,TRBV19,TRBJ2-3,CASSPRTDTTDTQYF,TGTGCCAGTAGTCCACGGACAGATACCACAGATACGCAGTATTTT
-,-,TRBV19,TRBJ2-7,CASSIGQGYYEQYF,TGTGCCAGTAGTATCGGTCAGGGCTACTACGAGCAGTACTTC
-,-,TRBV5-5,TRBJ1-5,CASSSRVSNQPQHF,TGTGCCAGCAGCAGCAGGGTTAGCAATCAGCCCCAGCATTTT
-,TRBD1,TRBV5-1,TRBJ2-7,CASSLEAGGFYEQYF,TGCGCCAGCAGCTTGGAGGCAGGGGGCTTTTACGAGCAGTACTTC
-,TRBD1,TRBV7-9,TRBJ1-3,CASSGRDSSGNTIYF,TGTGCCAGCAGCGGCCGGGACAGTTCTGGAAACACCATATATTTT
-,TRBD1,TRBV6-6,TRBJ1-5,CASRPGGDWNQPQHF,TGTGCCAGCCGTCCAGGGGGCGATTGGAATCAGCCCCAGCATTTT
once,-,TRBV19,TRBJ2-1,CASTGREFYNEQFF,TGTGCCAGTACTGGCAGGGAATTTTACAATGAGCAGTTCTTC
-,TRBD2,TRBV7-2,TRBJ2-5,CASSRWTSGLETQYF,TGTGCCAGCAGCCGTTGGACTAGCGGGTTAGAGACCCAGTACTTC